One and the same sample provided the 10 T cell receptor beta chains below, sequenced in a study of shared clonotypes between healthy human individuals. TCRdb's copy holds only in-frame clones and misses some; the assay was immunoSEQ multiplex PCR. The sample lists 2 million to 2.5 million clones; under 95% were seen once. Sequencing was carried out using naive CD4+ T cells from PBMCs. Documented subset: CD45RA+ positively selected. Receptors were obtained from a young man in good health. Some clones in this sample may be carry-over from other donors' samples.

This rearrangement joins TRBV5-1 to TRBJ1-1; D is unresolved. The CDR3 consists of 13 residues. Germline V lookup: CDR1 SGHRS, CDR2 YFSETQ. V was shortened by 0 bases and J by 6 bases, with 9 bases between the two germline ends. In nucleotides, the CDR3 is TGCGCCAGCAGCTTGGATGAGGGCGCTGAAGCTTTCTTT. This encodes CASSLDEGAEAFF.

The V and J genes are TRBV12-5 and TRBJ2-3; 9 positions agree with TRBD1. V lost 5 bases, J lost 0 bases, and 12 bases stayed unmatched. CDR1 LGHNT and CDR2 FRNRAP come from the germline V gene. The CDR3 extends over 18 amino acids. The CDR3 reads CASGRDPRDRASTDTQYF. The DNA for the CDR3 is TGTGCTAGTGGTCGGGACCCCCGGGACAGGGCTAGCACAGATACGCAGTATTTT.

This clone is a singleton in its sample. The chain carries TRBV14 and TRBJ2-1; D might be TRBD1 (6 bases). This CDR3 comprises 15 residues. From germline, CDR1 is SGHDN and CDR2 FVKESK. Trimming shortened V by 4 bases and J by 3 bases, and 13 bases separated the two germline ends. CDR3 in amino acids: CASSREGTLYNEQFF. The CDR3 DNA reads as TGTGCCAGCAGCCGGGAAGGGACACTCTACAATGAGCAGTTCTTC.

The sample holds one count of this clone. The V and J genes are TRBV2 and TRBJ2-1; 12 bases match TRBD2. Germline-derived CDR1 and CDR2 are SNHLY and FYNNEI. With V trimmed by 7 bases and J by 6 bases, 10 bases remained unmatched. The CDR3 spans 16 residues. The chain's CDR3 is CASNLIPGLAGNEQFF. CDR3 bases: TGTGCCAGCAATCTAATCCCGGGACTAGCGGGCAATGAGCAGTTCTTC.

The CDR3 spells CASSFARGGRESNEQFF. The CDR3 DNA follows: TGCGCCAGCAGCTTCGCTAGAGGGGGCAGGGAATCGAATGAGCAGTTCTTC. J is TRBJ2-1 and V is TRBV5-1, with 7 bases fitting TRBD1. This CDR3 has 17 amino acids. Germline V CDR1 and CDR2: SGHRS, YFSETQ. The junction had 15 bases not matched to a gene; V was cut back by 2 bases and J by 7 bases. Looking up the rest from reference TRBV5-1 and TRBJ2-1 gives the full variable domain: KAGVTQTPRYLIKTRGQQVTLSCSPISGHRSVSWYQQTPGQGLQFLFEYFSETQRNKGNFPGRFSGRQFSNSRSEMNVSTLELGDSALYLCASSFARGGRESNEQFFGPGTRLTVL.

V gene TRBV28 combines with J gene TRBJ2-7, with D possibly being TRBD1 or TRBD2 (5 bases each). Per germline, CDR1 MDHEN and CDR2 SYDVKM. The CDR3 runs to 17 residues. V gave up 6 bases and J gave up 7 bases, with 28 bases separating them. CDR3 bases: TGTGCCAGCAGCACCGGAAGAGGGACGACCGGGCGTAGGGAGCAGTACTTC. It yields the protein CASSTGRGTTGRREQYF.

A note on this clone: The same CDR3 can be traced to other DNA sequences in this sample. The V gene is TRBV28, the J gene TRBJ2-6, with D possibly being TRBD1 (6 bases). In germline, CDR1 is MDHEN, CDR2 SYDVKM. V lost 6 bases to trimming and J lost 2 bases, with 11 bases between them. The CDR3 totals 15 residues. In DNA form, the CDR3 reads TGTGCCAGCAGACGAGGGGGTGCTGGGGCCAACGTCCTGACTTTC. Residues: CASRRGGAGANVLTF.

The chain couples TRBV5-1 to TRBJ2-7; D might be TRBD1 (5 bases). The CDR3 covers 15 residues. The V gene lost 1 base and the J gene lost 5 bases, with 16 bases spanning the gap. Germline values: CDR1 SGHRS, CDR2 YFSETQ. Here the CDR3 DNA reads TGCGCCAGCAGCTTGTATCAGGGTTCGATCGACGAGCAGTACTTC. Its protein product is CASSLYQGSIDEQYF.

A remark on this clone: The same CDR3 can be traced to other DNA sequences in this sample. V and J are TRBV27 and TRBJ2-6; D gene unclear. The CDR3 has 14 residues. The V gene's germline CDR1 is MNHEY and CDR2 SMNVEV (reference sequence). V shed 5 bases and J shed 0 bases, with 5 bases lying between them. In DNA, the CDR3 is TGTGCCAGCAGTCGGAGCTCTGGGGCCAACGTCCTGACTTTC. It specifies CASSRSSGANVLTF.

The rearrangement links TRBV5-1 to TRBJ2-2, with 8 bases aligning to TRBD1. The CDR3 length is 15 residues. The V gene end was trimmed by 4 bases and the J gene end by 7 bases; junction bases not matched to a gene: 9. Germline CDR1 reads SGHRS; CDR2 reads YFSETQ. The CDR3 loop is CASSQSGGKGGELFF. The CDR3 DNA is TGCGCCAGCAGCCAATCAGGGGGCAAGGGCGGGGAGCTGTTTTTT. The full variable domain, completed using reference TRBV5-1 and TRBJ2-2, is KAGVTQTPRYLIKTRGQQVTLSCSPISGHRSVSWYQQTPGQGLQFLFEYFSETQRNKGNFPGRFSGRQFSNSRSEMNVSTLELGDSALYLCASSQSGGKGGELFFGEGSRLTVL.